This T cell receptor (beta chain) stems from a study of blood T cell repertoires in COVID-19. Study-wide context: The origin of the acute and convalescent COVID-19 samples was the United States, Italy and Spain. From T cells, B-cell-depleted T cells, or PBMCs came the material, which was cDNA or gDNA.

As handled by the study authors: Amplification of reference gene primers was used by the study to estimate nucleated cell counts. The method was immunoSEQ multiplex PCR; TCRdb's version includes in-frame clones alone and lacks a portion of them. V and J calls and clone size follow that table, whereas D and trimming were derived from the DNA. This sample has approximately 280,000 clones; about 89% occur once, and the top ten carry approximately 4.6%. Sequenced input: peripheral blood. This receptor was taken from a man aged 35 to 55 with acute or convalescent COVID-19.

Here the CDR3 reads CASSETGDSYEQYF. CDR3 sequence (DNA): TGCGCCAGCAGTGAAACAGGGGACTCCTACGAGCAGTACTTC. This chain uses TRBV10-2 with TRBJ2-7; TRBD1 matches 7 bases. The CDR3 sequence is 14 residues long. Germline V gene sequence: CDR1 WSHSY, CDR2 SAAADI. After removal of 3 bases from V and 0 bases from J, the junction contained 2 bases not matched to a gene.